Below, 29 T cell receptor beta chains from the same sample are listed, as sequenced in a study of CD8 T cells in Susac syndrome (dated by TCRdb to about 2019). Library construction relied on the immunoSEQ multiplex PCR assay. RNA was extracted using the RNeasy kit, and about 0.5 to 1 microgram was reverse transcribed with random hexamers. Starting from the raw public reads, TCRdb applied fastp trimming at Q25, assembled clones with MiXCR and retained in-frame beta chains. Each entry merges the rows of one CDR3 protein and shows their most common DNA and genes. Across this sample there are a few hundred thousand distinct CDR3 sequences, with 95% seen only once. Of the sample, 0.095% falls within the top ten clones. The sequenced sample was CD4+ T cells from PBMCs. The source of these receptors is a human donor with multiple sclerosis.

The chain carries TRBV7-2 and TRBJ1-5, with D possibly being TRBD1 (5 bases). Germline CDR1 SGHTA, CDR2 FQGNSA. The CDR3 has 14 residues. Trimming took off 3 bases at V and 7 bases at J, with 13 bases between the two ends. The CDR3 coding sequence is TGTGCCAGCAGCTTCGGGGGGGTTGGGCAGCCCCAGCATTTT. Its translation: CASSFGGVGQPQHF. Looking up the rest from reference TRBV7-2 and TRBJ1-5 gives the full variable domain: GAGVSQSPSNKVTEKGKDVELRCDPISGHTALYWYRQSLGQGLEFLIYFQGNSAPDKSGLPSDRFSAERTGGSVSTLTIQRTQQEDSAVYLCASSFGGVGQPQHFGDGTRLSIL.

To note about this clonotype: One junction end disagrees with the germline gene, perhaps due to a read error. The V and J genes are TRBV20-1 and TRBJ2-3, with 14 bases fitting TRBD2. The CDR3 consists of 13 residues. Germline lookup yields CDR1 DFQATT and CDR2 SNEGSKA (reference sequence). This chain's CDR3 is CSARGLAGDPHDF. CDR3 nucleotide sequence: TGCAGTGCTCGGGGACTAGCGGGAGACCCACACGATTTT.

The chain couples TRBV3-1 to TRBJ1-2; D ambiguous. The germline gives CDR1 LGHDT, CDR2 YNNKEL (reference sequence). V lost 4 bases and J 2 bases, leaving 11 bases between the germline ends. This CDR3 has 14 residues. CDR3: CASSRVGANYGYTF. The CDR3, as DNA: TGTGCCAGCAGCCGCGTGGGAGCAAACTATGGCTACACCTTC.

As DNA, the CDR3 is TGTGCCAGCAGCTTCACAGGGGCGTCATTGGGCTACACCTTC. Protein product: CASSFTGASLGYTF. This chain uses TRBV7-9 with TRBJ1-2; 7 nucleotides match TRBD1. Per the germline V gene, CDR1 is SEHNR and CDR2 is FQNEAQ (reference sequence). The CDR3 consists of 14 residues. J was trimmed by 8 bases and V by 3 bases; bases with no gene match: 9. Drawing the rest from reference TRBV7-9 and TRBJ1-2, the complete variable domain is DTGVSQNPRHKITKRGQNVTFRCDPISEHNRLYWYRQTLGQGPEFLTYFQNEAQLEKSRLLSDRFSAERPKGSFSTLEIQRTEQGDSAMYLCASSFTGASLGYTFGSGTRLTVV.

The V and J genes are TRBV20-1 and TRBJ2-7, with 7 positions matching TRBD1. The J segment lost 0 bases and the V segment lost 6 bases, leaving 5 bases of the junction unmatched. CDR3 length: 13 amino acids. Per the germline V gene, CDR1 is DFQATT and CDR2 is SNEGSKA (reference sequence). As DNA, the CDR3 is TGCAGTGCGGGGGACAGAAGCTCCTACGAGCAGTACTTC. It encodes CSAGDRSSYEQYF.

The CDR3, as DNA: TGCAGCGCTGGGACAGGGTTACGGGAGACCCAGTACTTC. Its translation is CSAGTGLRETQYF. This chain connects TRBV29-1 to TRBJ2-5, with 9 bases identical to TRBD1. The V gene end was trimmed by 7 bases and the J gene end by 5 bases; junction bases not matched to a gene: 8. Germline values: CDR1 SQVTM, CDR2 ANQGSEA. The CDR3 spans 13 residues.

V and J are TRBV20-1 and TRBJ2-2; D ambiguous. Trimming pared 6 bases from V and 6 bases from J, leaving 8 bases between. Germline loops: CDR1 DFQATT, CDR2 SNEGSKA (reference sequence). The CDR3 totals 11 residues. The CDR3, as DNA: TGCAGTGCCCGCGTGGCCGGGGAGCTGTTTTTT. This translates into CSARVAGELFF.

The chain couples TRBV12-3 or TRBV12-4 to TRBJ2-7, with 10 bases that match TRBD2. J gave up 6 bases and V 5 bases, and 19 bases lay outside the gene matches. The CDR3 is 18 residues long. The DNA of the CDR3 is TGTGCCAGCAGTCCTCTTAAGGGGCTAGCGGGAGTAGGGCTCGAGCAGTACTTC. Amino acids: CASSPLKGLAGVGLEQYF.

V is TRBV29-1 and J is TRBJ2-3; D is unresolved. Deletions cut 6 bases from V and 2 bases from J, with 9 bases between. This CDR3 has 12 amino acids. CDR1 is SQVTM and CDR2 is ANQGSEA in the germline V gene. CDR3 residues: CSVSTATDTQYF. For the CDR3, the DNA is TGCAGCGTCTCGACCGCCACAGATACGCAGTATTTT.

This rearrangement joins TRBV12-3 or TRBV12-4 to TRBJ1-2, with D perhaps matching TRBD1 (5 bases). The length of the CDR3 is 14 residues. V lost 7 bases, J lost 8 bases, and 20 bases lay in between. CDR3 bases: TGTGCCAGCACCCCGGGCCAGAGGGGTGGAGGCTACACCTTC. It is translated as CASTPGQRGGGYTF.

This clonotype was seen only once. The junction differs from germline at one of its ends, possibly a read error. This chain joins TRBV3-1 and TRBJ1-3; no clear D. CDR3 length equals 14 residues. Germline CDR1 LGHDT, CDR2 YNNKEL (reference sequence). CDR3 nucleotide sequence: TGTGCCAGCAGCCACCGTGGAGAGGGAACCACCATATATTTT. As protein: CASSHRGEGTTIYF.

This clonotype was found once. This chain joins TRBV29-1 and TRBJ2-7, with 12 bases identical to TRBD2. The junction had 9 bases not matched to a gene; V was cut back by 0 bases and J by 3 bases. This CDR3 has 17 residues. Per germline, CDR1 SQVTM and CDR2 ANQGSEA. The CDR3 reads CSVEDRRLAGEYYEQYF. The CDR3 DNA reads as TGCAGCGTTGAAGATCGAAGACTAGCGGGAGAGTACTACGAGCAGTACTTC.

The chain joins TRBV4-1 to TRBJ1-2, with 9 bases identical to TRBD1. Per the germline V gene, CDR1 is MGHRA and CDR2 is YSYEKL. The CDR3 spans 16 residues. The J segment lost 5 bases and the V segment lost 0 bases, leaving 7 bases of the junction unmatched. CDR3 DNA sequence: TGCGCCAGCAGCCAAGATAAGGACAGGGGAGCTTATGGCTACACCTTC. Translating it yields CASSQDKDRGAYGYTF.

The chain uses TRBV7-2 and TRBJ2-3; D not resolved. V dropped 7 bases and J dropped 6 bases, with 8 bases sitting between them. In germline, CDR1 is SGHTA, CDR2 FQGNSA. The CDR3 has 11 amino acids. The CDR3 sequence is CASTPEDTQYF. CDR3 DNA sequence: TGTGCCAGCACCCCGGAGGATACGCAGTATTTT.

This clonotype was observed once. The rearrangement uses TRBV20-1 and TRBJ1-2, with TRBD1 identical over 10 bases. CDR3 length equals 13 residues. Trimming cost V 4 bases and J 5 bases; bases outside gene matches: 4. Germline-derived CDR1 and CDR2 are DFQATT and SNEGSKA (reference sequence). In DNA form, the CDR3 reads TGCAGTGCTACCTGGACAGGGGGATATGGCTACACCTTC. Translating it yields CSATWTGGYGYTF.

The rearrangement links TRBV29-1 to TRBJ1-4; no reliable D call. V dropped 6 bases and J dropped 4 bases, with 12 bases sitting between them. Germline V gene data show CDR1 as SQVTM and CDR2 as ANQGSEA. The CDR3 consists of 13 residues. The CDR3 DNA sequence: TGCAGCGTGAGGATCGGTGATAATGAAAAACTGTTTTTT. Encoded protein: CSVRIGDNEKLFF.

CDR3 nucleotides: TGTGCCAGCAGTCCCGGGACACTGAACACTGAAGCTTTCTTT. Translation gives CASSPGTLNTEAFF. The V and J genes are TRBV7-9 and TRBJ1-1, with D perhaps matching TRBD1 (6 bases). This CDR3 comprises 14 residues. V was trimmed by 6 bases and J by 0 bases, leaving 11 bases between them. Germline V lookup: CDR1 SEHNR, CDR2 FQNEAQ (reference sequence).

The gene calls are TRBV5-1 and TRBJ2-7, with TRBD1 identical over 7 bases. This CDR3 has 13 amino acids. V was pared by 2 bases and J by 4 bases, with 3 bases of the junction left unmatched. Germline V gene data show CDR1 as SGHRS and CDR2 as YFSETQ. The CDR3 spells CASSFEGAYEQYF. In nucleotides, the CDR3 is TGCGCCAGCAGCTTCGAGGGGGCGTACGAGCAGTACTTC.

The chain is built from TRBV29-1 and TRBJ2-7; tentatively, D is TRBD1 (8 bases). Trimming pared 0 bases from V and 4 bases from J, leaving 16 bases between. Germline CDR1 reads SQVTM; CDR2 reads ANQGSEA. The CDR3 loop spans 15 amino acids. The CDR3 DNA reads TGCAGCGTTGAAGATTCGGGGGGACAGGATTACGAGCAGTACTTC. Its translation is CSVEDSGGQDYEQYF.

This sequence joins TRBV2 and TRBJ2-3; possible D gene TRBD2, 5 bases. Germline V CDR1 and CDR2: SNHLY, FYNNEI. Trimming cost V 11 bases and J 2 bases, with 11 bases left between them. The CDR3 is made up of 12 amino acids. CDR3 amino acids: CAGRRDTDTQYF. In DNA, the CDR3 is TGTGCCGGGAGACGTGACACAGATACGCAGTATTTT.

The gene calls are TRBV9 and TRBJ2-3; D possibly matches TRBD1 or TRBD2 (6 bases each). The CDR3 sequence is 15 residues long. Germline loops: CDR1 SGDLS, CDR2 YYNGEE. V dropped 7 bases and J dropped 3 bases, with 18 bases sitting between them. The CDR3 loop is CASGPPGAGTDTQYF. CDR3 DNA: TGTGCCAGCGGCCCCCCGGGGGCAGGAACAGATACGCAGTATTTT.

This chain uses TRBV29-1 with TRBJ2-3; D gene unclear. In germline, CDR1 is SQVTM, CDR2 ANQGSEA. Trimming took 7 bases from V and 6 from J, leaving 17 bases between them. The CDR3 has 13 residues. CDR3 sequence reads: CSADHLLGDTQYF. CDR3 nucleotides: TGCAGCGCCGACCACCTGTTGGGGGATACGCAGTATTTT.

The rearrangement joins TRBV4-1 to TRBJ1-4; D call uncertain. CDR3 length: 13 residues. Germline V CDR1 and CDR2: MGHRA, YSYEKL. V lost 5 bases and J lost 7, with 11 bases in between. The CDR3 DNA sequence: TGCGCCAGCAGCAAATTGAGGTCTGAAAAACTGTTTTTT. Its translation is CASSKLRSEKLFF.

This rearrangement joins TRBV7-9 to TRBJ2-2; 7 nucleotides agree with TRBD1. Trimming took 8 bases from V and 0 from J; bases not matched to a gene: 6. CDR1 and CDR2 from the germline V gene are SEHNR and FQNEAQ (reference sequence). The CDR3 runs 15 residues. CDR3 nucleotide sequence: TGTGCCAGCGGAAAGGGGGCAGCGAACACCGGGGAGCTGTTTTTT. Its translation: CASGKGAANTGELFF.

The chain couples TRBV19 to TRBJ1-1; tentative D call: TRBD1 (6 bases). The CDR3 spans 15 residues. The germline V gene encodes CDR1 LNHDA and CDR2 SQIVND (reference sequence). Trimming cost V 5 bases and J 5 bases, with 18 bases left between them. Written as DNA, the CDR3 is TGTGCCAGTAGTCCCCGAGGCAGGGGCGCGACTGAAGCTTTCTTT. Protein product: CASSPRGRGATEAFF.

The CDR3 DNA follows: TGTGCCTGGAGGGACATGCCGGGACTCCGGAAAAAGGACCATGATTACGAGCAGTACTTC. Encoded protein: CAWRDMPGLRKKDHDYEQYF. This chain connects TRBV30 to TRBJ2-7, with TRBD2 as a possible D gene (6 bases). The V gene lost 3 bases and the J gene lost 4 bases, with 34 bases spanning the gap. The CDR3 totals 20 residues. CDR1 GTSNPN and CDR2 SVGIG come from the germline V gene (reference sequence).

The genes are TRBV4-1 and TRBJ2-1; D is possibly TRBD2 (6 bases). The V end was cut by 0 bases, the J end by 7 bases, with 10 bases between. This CDR3 has 14 amino acids. Germline lookup yields CDR1 MGHRA and CDR2 YSYEKL. The CDR3: CASSQDIGRNEQFF. DNA for the CDR3: TGCGCCAGCAGCCAAGATATAGGGAGGAATGAGCAGTTCTTC.

The chain is built from TRBV19 and TRBJ1-1, with D unclear. The CDR3 contains 15 residues. CDR1 and CDR2 (germline): LNHDA, SQIVND (reference sequence). V gave up 5 bases and J gave up 0 bases, with 13 bases separating them. The CDR3 nucleotides are TGTGCCAGTAGTCCAAGGGCAAATATGAACACTGAAGCTTTCTTT. This sequence encodes CASSPRANMNTEAFF.

There are a few counts of this clonotype. The chain links TRBV19 to TRBJ2-6; TRBD1 is a possible D gene (5 bases). V was shortened by 5 bases and J by 2 bases, with 7 bases between the two germline ends. The CDR3 has 14 amino acids. Per the germline V gene, CDR1 is LNHDA and CDR2 is SQIVND (reference sequence). CDR3 sequence (DNA): TGTGCCAGTAGTTTAGGGGCTGGGGCCAACGTCCTGACTTTC. Residues: CASSLGAGANVLTF.